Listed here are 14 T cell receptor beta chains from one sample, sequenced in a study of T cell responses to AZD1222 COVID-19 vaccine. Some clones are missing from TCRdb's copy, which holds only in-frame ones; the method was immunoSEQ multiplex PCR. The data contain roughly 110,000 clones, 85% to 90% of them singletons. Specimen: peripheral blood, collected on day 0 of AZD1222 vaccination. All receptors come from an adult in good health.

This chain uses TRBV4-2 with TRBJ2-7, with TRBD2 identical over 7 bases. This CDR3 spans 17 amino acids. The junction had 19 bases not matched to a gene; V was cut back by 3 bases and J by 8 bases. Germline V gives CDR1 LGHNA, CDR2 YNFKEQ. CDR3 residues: CASSQAIAGHGFHQQYF. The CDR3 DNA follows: TGTGCCAGCAGCCAGGCCATAGCGGGCCATGGATTCCATCAGCAGTACTTC.

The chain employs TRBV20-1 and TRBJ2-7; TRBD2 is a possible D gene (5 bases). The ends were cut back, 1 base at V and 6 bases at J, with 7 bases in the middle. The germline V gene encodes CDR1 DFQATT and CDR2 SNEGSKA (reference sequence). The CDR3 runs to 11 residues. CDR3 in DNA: TGCAGTGCTAGAGTCGGACTCGAGCAGTACTTC. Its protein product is CSARVGLEQYF.

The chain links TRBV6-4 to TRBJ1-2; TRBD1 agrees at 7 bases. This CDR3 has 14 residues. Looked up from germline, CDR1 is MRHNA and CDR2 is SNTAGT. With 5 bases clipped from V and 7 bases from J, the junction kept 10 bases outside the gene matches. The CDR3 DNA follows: TGTGCCAGCAGTCGACAGGGTTCCGGAGCTGGCTACACCTTC. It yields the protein CASSRQGSGAGYTF.

CDR3 in DNA: TGTGCCAGCAGCTTAGGGCTCGGGGGAGGCCGCACAGATACGCAGTATTTT. Amino acids: CASSLGLGGGRTDTQYF. The chain is built from TRBV11-2 and TRBJ2-3; the D gene is possibly TRBD2 (6 bases). V lost 1 base and J lost 1, with 15 bases in between. This CDR3 region has 17 residues. Germline values: CDR1 SGHAT, CDR2 FQNNGV.

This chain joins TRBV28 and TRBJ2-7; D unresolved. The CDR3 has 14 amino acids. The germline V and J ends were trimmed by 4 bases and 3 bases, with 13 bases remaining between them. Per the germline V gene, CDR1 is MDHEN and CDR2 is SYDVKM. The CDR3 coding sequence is TGTGCCAGCAGTTCCTTTAACTCCCTCTACGAGCAGTACTTC. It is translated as CASSSFNSLYEQYF.

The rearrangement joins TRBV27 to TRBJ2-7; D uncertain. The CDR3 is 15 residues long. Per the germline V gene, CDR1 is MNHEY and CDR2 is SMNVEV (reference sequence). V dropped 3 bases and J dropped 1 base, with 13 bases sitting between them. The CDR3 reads CASSLVGRRSYEQYF. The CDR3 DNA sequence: TGTGCCAGCAGTTTGGTGGGCCGGCGGTCCTACGAGCAGTACTTC.

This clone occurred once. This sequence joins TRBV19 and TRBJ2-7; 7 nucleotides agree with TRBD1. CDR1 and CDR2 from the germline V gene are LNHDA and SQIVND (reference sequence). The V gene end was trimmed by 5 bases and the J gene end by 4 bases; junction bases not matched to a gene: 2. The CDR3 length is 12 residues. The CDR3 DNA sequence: TGTGCCAGTAGTCAACAGGGGTACGAGCAGTACTTC. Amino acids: CASSQQGYEQYF.

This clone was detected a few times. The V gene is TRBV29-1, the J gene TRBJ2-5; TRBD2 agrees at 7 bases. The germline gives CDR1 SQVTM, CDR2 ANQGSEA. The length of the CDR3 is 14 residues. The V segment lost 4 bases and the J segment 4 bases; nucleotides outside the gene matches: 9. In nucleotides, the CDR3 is TGCAGCGTTGTTCCCGCGGGAGTGGCAGAGACCCAGTACTTC. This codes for CSVVPAGVAETQYF.

The CDR3 loop reads CASSPAGDQPGRYNSPLHF. The DNA of the CDR3 is TGTGCCAGCAGCCCAGCTGGGGATCAGCCGGGACGCTATAATTCACCCCTCCACTTT. The V call is TRBV3-1 (or the pseudogene TRBV3-2), the J call TRBJ1-6; tentative D call: TRBD1 (5 bases). V lost 4 bases to trimming and J lost 3 bases, with 22 bases between them. The CDR3 has 19 residues. The germline V gene has CDR1 LGHDT and CDR2 YNNKEL (reference sequence).

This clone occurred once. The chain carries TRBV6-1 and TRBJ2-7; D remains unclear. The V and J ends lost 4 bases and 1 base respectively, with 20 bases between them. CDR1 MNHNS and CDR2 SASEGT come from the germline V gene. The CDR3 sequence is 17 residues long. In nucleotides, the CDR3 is TGTGCCAGCAGTGTCGCGTCCCTAAGCTTCTTATCCTACGAGCAGTACTTC. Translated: CASSVASLSFLSYEQYF.

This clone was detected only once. The chain's CDR3 is CASSDRVEQFF. The DNA for the CDR3 is TGTGCCAGCAGTGACAGGGTTGAGCAGTTCTTC. The chain is built from TRBV27 and TRBJ2-1; 7 bases align to TRBD1. The V gene's germline CDR1 is MNHEY and CDR2 SMNVEV (reference sequence). CDR3 length equals 11 residues. V lost 5 bases, J lost 9 bases, and 1 base stayed unmatched.

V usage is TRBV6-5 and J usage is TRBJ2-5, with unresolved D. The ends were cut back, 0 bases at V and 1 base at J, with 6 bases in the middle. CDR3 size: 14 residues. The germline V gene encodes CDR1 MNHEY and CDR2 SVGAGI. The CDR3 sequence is CASSYSKGQETQYF. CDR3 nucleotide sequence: TGTGCCAGCAGTTACTCTAAGGGCCAAGAGACCCAGTACTTC.

In nucleotides, the CDR3 is TGTGCCAGCAGTTTCGCATCCCTGGCAGCAGACTACAATGAGCAGTTCTTC. It encodes CASSFASLAADYNEQFF. This chain joins TRBV28 and TRBJ2-1; D gene ambiguous. The CDR3 contains 17 residues. Deletions cut 3 bases from V and 3 bases from J, with 18 bases between. CDR1 is MDHEN, CDR2 SYDVKM, per germline.

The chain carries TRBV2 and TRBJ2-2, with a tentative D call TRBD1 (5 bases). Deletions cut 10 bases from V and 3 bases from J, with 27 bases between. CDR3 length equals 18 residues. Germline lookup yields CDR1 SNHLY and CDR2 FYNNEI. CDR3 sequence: CAIQLNGIGRVDTGELFF. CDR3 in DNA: TGTGCCATCCAGTTAAATGGGATAGGCAGGGTTGACACCGGGGAGCTGTTTTTT.